The source of this T cell receptor (beta chain) is a study of OX40 agonist ivuxolimab in advanced cancers. CDR1 and CDR2 (germline): PRHDT, FYEKMQ (reference sequence). CDR3 length equals 14 residues. The V segment lost 4 bases and the J segment 3 bases; nucleotides outside the gene matches: 5. Clones were read by immunoSEQ multiplex PCR, and TCRdb kept only the in-frame ones, dropping some. The sample holds fewer than 40,000 clones, over 60% seen once. The clonotype originates from an adult with an advanced solid tumor such as melanoma, head and neck, liver or kidney cancer. The J gene is TRBJ2-7, the V gene TRBV13, with TRBD1 matching over 8 bases. Specimen: CD4+ or CD8+ T cells sorted from blood, collected in a trial of the OX40 agonist ivuxolimab. This chain's CDR3 is CASSSDRGDYEQYF. The CDR3 bases are TGTGCCAGCAGCTCCGACAGGGGCGACTACGAGCAGTACTTC.